Listed here are 27 T cell receptor beta chains from one sample, sequenced in a study of radiotherapy plus CTLA-4 blockade in lung cancer. Some clones are missing from TCRdb's copy, which holds only in-frame ones; the method was immunoSEQ multiplex PCR. Here the sample spans more than 55,000 clones, approximately 84% being singletons. The material was peripheral blood, obtained from a patient treated with radiotherapy plus ipilimumab. These receptors were taken from a human donor with non-small cell lung cancer whose response to radiotherapy plus ipilimumab could not be evaluated.

The chain carries TRBV9 and TRBJ2-1; 9 nucleotides line up with TRBD2. The CDR3 length is 17 residues. V lost 3 bases, J lost 7 bases, and 14 bases stayed unmatched. CDR1 and CDR2 from the germline V gene are SGDLS and YYNGEE. The CDR3: CASSGQAGGAGGNEQFF. DNA for the CDR3: TGTGCCAGCAGCGGACAAGCGGGGGGCGCGGGGGGGAATGAGCAGTTCTTC. Supplemented by reference TRBV9 and TRBJ2-1, the full variable domain reads DSGVTQTPKHLITATGQRVTLRCSPRSGDLSVYWYQQSLDQGLQFLIQYYNGEERAKGNILERFSAQQFPDLHSELNLSSLELGDSALYFCASSGQAGGAGGNEQFFGPGTRLTVL.

This chain uses TRBV4-1 with TRBJ2-5; D is possibly TRBD1 (6 bases). Trimming took 4 bases from V and 4 from J, leaving 16 bases between them. Looked up from germline, CDR1 is MGHRA and CDR2 is YSYEKL. The CDR3 is 15 residues long. Here the CDR3 reads CASSPNGQRRETQYF. The CDR3 DNA reads TGCGCCAGCAGCCCCAACGGACAGAGAAGAGAGACCCAGTACTTC.

J is TRBJ1-2 and V is TRBV6-1; 7 bases agree with TRBD1. Trimming took 7 bases from V and 4 from J; bases not matched to a gene: 6. The germline V gene encodes CDR1 MNHNS and CDR2 SASEGT. The CDR3 runs to 13 residues. CDR3 nucleotides: TGTGCCAGCACCCAGACAGGGCCCTATGGCTACACCTTC. Protein: CASTQTGPYGYTF.

V usage is TRBV5-5 and J usage is TRBJ2-3, with 7 positions matching TRBD2. The CDR3 loop spans 16 amino acids. Germline V lookup: CDR1 SGHKS, CDR2 YYEKEE (reference sequence). The V gene end was trimmed by 4 bases and the J gene end by 0 bases; junction bases not matched to a gene: 8. CDR3 amino acids: CASSLLAGPSTDTQYF. Here the CDR3 DNA reads TGTGCCAGCAGCCTCTTAGCGGGCCCCAGCACAGATACGCAGTATTTT.

The chain couples TRBV5-1 to TRBJ1-2, with D perhaps matching TRBD1 (5 bases). V dropped 0 bases and J dropped 4 bases, with 10 bases sitting between them. Germline lookup yields CDR1 SGHRS and CDR2 YFSETQ. The CDR3 totals 14 residues. This CDR3 reads CASSLEAGIYGYTF. CDR3 nucleotides: TGCGCCAGCAGCTTGGAGGCAGGGATCTATGGCTACACCTTC.

This chain uses TRBV5-4 with TRBJ2-2; TRBD2 aligns across 13 bases. The CDR3 is 16 amino acids. The V gene end was trimmed by 4 bases and the J gene end by 6 bases; junction bases not matched to a gene: 6. Per germline, CDR1 SGHNT and CDR2 YYREEE (reference sequence). The DNA for the CDR3 is TGTGCCAGCAGCCGCGGGACTAGCGGGGACTCCGGGGAGCTGTTTTTT. Its translation is CASSRGTSGDSGELFF.

The chain joins TRBV7-9 to TRBJ1-1; D may be TRBD1 (6 bases). CDR1 is SEHNR, CDR2 FQNEAQ, per germline (reference sequence). The V gene lost 2 bases and the J gene lost 1 base, with 17 bases spanning the gap. This CDR3 spans 17 amino acids. The CDR3 coding sequence is TGTGCCAGCAGCTTATATAGGGGGGGTGGTACGAACACTGAAGCTTTCTTT. Amino acids: CASSLYRGGGTNTEAFF.

J is TRBJ1-5 and V is TRBV5-1, with D perhaps matching TRBD1 (6 bases). Germline assignment: CDR1 SGHRS and CDR2 YFSETQ. The length of the CDR3 is 15 residues. V dropped 0 bases and J dropped 3 bases, with 10 bases sitting between them. DNA for the CDR3: TGCGCCAGCAGCTTGGGGGACATACCCAATCAGCCCCAGCATTTT. Its translation: CASSLGDIPNQPQHF.

The rearrangement joins TRBV10-1 to TRBJ2-7; 9 nucleotides align to TRBD1. Looked up from germline, CDR1 is WNHNN and CDR2 is SYGVQD (reference sequence). V lost 2 bases and J lost 2; bases outside the gene matches: 7. The CDR3 is made up of 16 amino acids. The CDR3 sequence: CASSEPPGQGPYEQYF. CDR3 in DNA: TGCGCCAGCAGTGAGCCACCGGGACAGGGACCCTACGAGCAGTACTTC.

The chain has TRBV11-2 and TRBJ2-3, with TRBD2 matching 12 bases. This CDR3 comprises 19 residues. J gave up 0 bases and V 0 bases, and 7 bases lay outside the gene matches. Germline CDR1 reads SGHAT; CDR2 reads FQNNGV. This CDR3 reads CASSLEVTSGSGSTDTQYF. The CDR3 DNA sequence: TGTGCCAGCAGCTTAGAGGTGACTAGCGGGAGCGGAAGCACAGATACGCAGTATTTT.

The chain is built from TRBV19 and TRBJ2-5, with D perhaps TRBD1 (6 bases). V gave up 5 bases and J gave up 5 bases, with 18 bases separating them. Germline CDR1 and CDR2: LNHDA and SQIVND (reference sequence). This CDR3 spans 15 amino acids. The CDR3 loop reads CASSVLQGREETQYF. CDR3 bases: TGTGCCAGTAGTGTCCTACAGGGCAGGGAGGAGACCCAGTACTTC.

CDR3 coding DNA: TGTGCCAGCCCCCGGGAGACAGATACGCAGTATTTT. Amino acids: CASPRETDTQYF. The chain employs TRBV18 and TRBJ2-3; possible D gene TRBD2, 6 bases. The ends were cut back, 8 bases at V and 3 bases at J, with 9 bases in the middle. Germline V gene lookup returns CDR1 KGHSH and CDR2 LQKENI. The CDR3 has 12 residues.

This clone was detected only once. The chain carries TRBV5-5 and TRBJ2-2, with 7 bases lining up with TRBD1. CDR1 and CDR2 from the germline V gene are SGHKS and YYEKEE (reference sequence). The length of the CDR3 is 16 residues. Trimming cost V 3 bases and J 4 bases; bases outside gene matches: 9. The DNA for the CDR3 is TGTGCCAGCAGCTCTCCGGGACAGAAATCCACCGGGGAGCTGTTTTTT. It specifies CASSSPGQKSTGELFF.

This clone was observed a single time. The J gene is TRBJ1-1, the V gene TRBV29-1; D unclear. Trimming pared 8 bases from V and 6 bases from J, leaving 13 bases between. Germline CDR1 SQVTM, CDR2 ANQGSEA. The CDR3 consists of 11 residues. This CDR3 is CSFILRAEAFF. CDR3 nucleotides: TGCAGCTTCATCCTGAGAGCTGAAGCTTTCTTT.

This sequence joins TRBV11-2 and TRBJ2-3; possibly TRBD1 for D (6 bases). The CDR3 contains 15 residues. Germline CDR1 and CDR2: SGHAT and FQNNGV. Trimming stripped 7 bases from V and 7 bases from J, with 21 bases between. The CDR3 protein is CASTQARDTPHTQYF. Here the CDR3 DNA reads TGTGCCAGCACCCAGGCGAGGGACACTCCACATACGCAGTATTTT. The variable domain in full, with the rest retrieved from reference TRBV11-2 and TRBJ2-3, is EAGVAQSPRYKIIEKRQSVAFWCNPISGHATLYWYQQILGQGPKLLIQFQNNGVVDDSQLPKDRFSAERLKGVDSTLKIQPAKLEDSAVYLCASTQARDTPHTQYFGPGTRLTVL.

This chain links TRBV4-3 with TRBJ2-7, with TRBD2 matching over 7 bases. The junction had 19 bases not matched to a gene; V was cut back by 0 bases and J by 5 bases. Germline V gene sequence: CDR1 LGHNA, CDR2 YSLEER. The CDR3 is made up of 19 amino acids. DNA of the CDR3: TGCGCCAGCAGCCAAGATAAAGGTTCGTCTCGAGCGGGGCCTAACGAGCAGTACTTC. This encodes CASSQDKGSSRAGPNEQYF.

V usage is TRBV29-1 and J usage is TRBJ2-7; 9 bases match TRBD2. J lost 2 bases, V lost 6 bases, and 8 bases had no gene match. The CDR3 consists of 14 residues. Germline V gene sequence: CDR1 SQVTM, CDR2 ANQGSEA. The CDR3 bases are TGCAGCGTCAGAGGGACTAGCAAACCCTACGAGCAGTACTTC. It specifies CSVRGTSKPYEQYF.

The chain carries TRBV20-1 and TRBJ2-7, with D possibly matching TRBD1 (7 bases). In germline, CDR1 is DFQATT, CDR2 SNEGSKA (reference sequence). Deletions cut 7 bases from V and 3 bases from J, with 10 bases between. The CDR3 is 11 residues long. This chain's CDR3 is CSVQGGYEQYF. In nucleotides, the CDR3 is TGCAGTGTCCAGGGGGGCTACGAGCAGTACTTC.

The chain is built from TRBV6-1 and TRBJ1-3; D is possibly TRBD1 (5 bases). The CDR3 extends over 15 amino acids. CDR1 is MNHNS, CDR2 SASEGT, per germline. V lost 0 bases and J lost 6, with 12 bases in between. The CDR3 bases are TGTGCCAGCAGTGAAGCGATAGGACAAGCAAACACCATATATTTT. It encodes CASSEAIGQANTIYF.

This chain uses TRBV19 with TRBJ1-1, with D possibly TRBD1 on 5 matching bases. V lost 10 bases to trimming and J lost 4 bases, with 10 bases between them. The CDR3 sequence is 11 residues long. CDR1 LNHDA and CDR2 SQIVND come from the germline V gene (reference sequence). The CDR3 region is CATQGGTEAFF. The CDR3 DNA sequence: TGTGCCACCCAGGGTGGCACTGAAGCTTTCTTT. The full variable domain, completed using reference TRBV19 and TRBJ1-1, is DGGITQSPKYLFRKEGQNVTLSCEQNLNHDAMYWYRQDPGQGLRLIYYSQIVNDFQKGDIAEGYSVSREKKESFPLTVTSAQKNPTAFYLCATQGGTEAFFGQGTRLTVV.

The CDR3: CASSYRDRVTDTQYF. CDR3 coding DNA: TGTGCCAGCAGCTACCGGGACAGGGTGACAGATACGCAGTATTTT. The chain joins TRBV5-6 to TRBJ2-3, with TRBD1 matching over 9 bases. Trimming cost V 3 bases and J 3 bases; bases outside gene matches: 5. The CDR3 spans 15 residues. From germline, CDR1 is SGHDT and CDR2 YYEEEE.

V usage is TRBV10-2 and J usage is TRBJ1-2; TRBD1 is a possible D gene (5 bases). V lost 5 bases to trimming and J lost 3 bases, with 13 bases between them. Germline V gives CDR1 WSHSY, CDR2 SAAADI. The CDR3 loop spans 14 amino acids. CDR3 amino acids: CASSTPGLYYGYTF. CDR3 DNA sequence: TGCGCCAGCAGTACACCGGGACTCTACTATGGCTACACCTTC.

This clone occurred once. V and J are TRBV7-8 and TRBJ2-7; 7 bases align to TRBD1. Germline CDR1 is SGHVS and CDR2 is FQNEAQ. The CDR3 is 13 amino acids. V lost 2 bases to trimming and J lost 4 bases; unmatched junction nucleotides: 2. CDR3 DNA sequence: TGTGCCAGCAGCTTACCACAGGGGTACGAGCAGTACTTC. This encodes CASSLPQGYEQYF.

The rearrangement joins TRBV27 to TRBJ1-2; 7 bases agree with TRBD1. Trimming at V came to 5 bases and at J to 4 bases, leaving 4 bases not matched to a gene. The CDR3 loop spans 13 amino acids. In germline, CDR1 is MNHEY, CDR2 SMNVEV (reference sequence). This CDR3 is CASSPQGGYGYTF. The CDR3 DNA follows: TGTGCCAGCAGTCCGCAGGGGGGCTATGGCTACACCTTC.

This chain links TRBV5-1 with TRBJ1-1; tentatively, D is TRBD1 (5 bases). Germline CDR1 SGHRS, CDR2 YFSETQ. Trimming removed 4 bases from V and 6 bases from J, with 16 bases in between. CDR3 length: 14 amino acids. DNA of the CDR3: TGCGCCAGCAGCGCCGGTGGGGGGGAACCTGAAGCTTTCTTT. Its translation: CASSAGGGEPEAFF.

The chain links TRBV18 to TRBJ1-2; D is ambiguous. Germline CDR1 is KGHSH and CDR2 is LQKENI. The CDR3 totals 14 residues. V lost 2 bases and J 2 bases, leaving 9 bases between the germline ends. In DNA form, the CDR3 reads TGTGCCAGCTCACCAGCGGCGGAAAACTATGGCTACACCTTC. It specifies CASSPAAENYGYTF.

The V gene is TRBV19, the J gene TRBJ1-4; 10 bases fit TRBD1. The germline V gene has CDR1 LNHDA and CDR2 SQIVND (reference sequence). V was clipped by 6 bases and J by 7 bases; unmatched bases: 8. The CDR3 is made up of 15 amino acids. The CDR3 region has the DNA TGTGCCAGTAGCAACCGACAGGGGGCGGGTGAAAAACTGTTTTTT. Translating it yields CASSNRQGAGEKLFF.